Shown below are 29 T cell receptor beta chains from a single sample sequenced in a study of T cell repertoires in cytomegalovirus infection. TCRdb fed the reads into MiXCR, producing one record per CDR3 protein. Of about 890,000 distinct CDR3 sequences listed, approximately 33% are singletons. For these TCRs, the target antigens are not known. The sample consisted of cultured CD8+ T cells from PBMCs, taken from culture after CMV antigen stimulation. The receptors shown here come from a human donor in good health (CMV status not recorded). Some clones in this sample may be carry-over from other donors' samples.

The V call is TRBV7-6, the J call TRBJ2-5; tentative D call: TRBD2 (6 bases). Looked up from germline, CDR1 is SGHVS and CDR2 is FNYEAQ. Trimming removed 2 bases from V and 4 bases from J, with 14 bases in between. The CDR3 length is 15 residues. For the CDR3, the DNA is TGTGCCAGCAGCTTATTGTCTAGGGGAGGAGAGACCCAGTACTTC. This codes for CASSLLSRGGETQYF.

This clonotype was seen only a few times. The chain recombines TRBV2 with TRBJ2-3; TRBD2 aligns across 7 bases. There are 14 residues in the CDR3. The V gene's germline CDR1 is SNHLY and CDR2 FYNNEI. The V gene end was trimmed by 8 bases and the J gene end by 4 bases; junction bases not matched to a gene: 9. The CDR3 DNA is TGTGCCAGCTGTCCCGCGGCGGGAGCAGATACGCAGTATTTT. This encodes CASCPAAGADTQYF. Filled out from reference TRBV2 and TRBJ2-3, the complete variable domain reads EPEVTQTPSHQVTQMGQEVILRCVPISNHLYFYWYRQILGQKVEFLVSFYNNEISEKSEIFDDQFSVERPDGSNFTLKIRSTKLEDSAMYFCASCPAAGADTQYFGPGTRLTVL.

This chain links TRBV14 with TRBJ1-4; D call uncertain. The CDR3 is 15 residues long. Trimming pared 5 bases from V and 2 bases from J, leaving 12 bases between. Germline CDR1 reads SGHDN; CDR2 reads FVKESK. CDR3 sequence: CASSEAWGTNEKLFF. The CDR3 bases are TGTGCCAGCAGCGAGGCTTGGGGTACTAATGAAAAACTGTTTTTT.

V and J are TRBV2 and TRBJ1-5; tentatively, D is TRBD1 (6 bases). The germline V gene has CDR1 SNHLY and CDR2 FYNNEI. This CDR3 has 16 residues. V lost 7 bases and J lost 5, with 21 bases in between. The CDR3 nucleotides read TGTGCCAGCACTGGGGAGATCCAAGGGGGGCATCAGCCCCAGCATTTT. Amino acid sequence: CASTGEIQGGHQPQHF. Full variable domain (missing parts from reference TRBV2 and TRBJ1-5): EPEVTQTPSHQVTQMGQEVILRCVPISNHLYFYWYRQILGQKVEFLVSFYNNEISEKSEIFDDQFSVERPDGSNFTLKIRSTKLEDSAMYFCASTGEIQGGHQPQHFGDGTRLSIL.

This clonotype was counted a few times. This chain links TRBV6-1 with TRBJ2-7; D is unresolved. V was trimmed by 8 bases and J by 0 bases, leaving 5 bases between them. This CDR3 is built from 11 residues. Germline V CDR1 and CDR2: MNHNS, SASEGT. The chain's CDR3 is CASPSSYEQYF. The CDR3 DNA follows: TGTGCCAGCCCCAGCTCCTACGAGCAGTACTTC.

The chain combines TRBV27 with TRBJ2-1, with TRBD2 identical over 8 bases. Trimming took 0 bases from V and 7 from J; bases not matched to a gene: 8. Germline assignment: CDR1 MNHEY and CDR2 SMNVEV (reference sequence). This CDR3 region has 16 residues. The CDR3 region is CASSLSHRGGLNEQFF. The CDR3 nucleotides are TGTGCCAGCAGTTTATCGCACCGGGGGGGATTAAATGAGCAGTTCTTC.

The table lists this clonotype with a few counts. The J gene is TRBJ1-3, the V gene TRBV5-1; D may be TRBD1 (5 bases). The V gene's germline CDR1 is SGHRS and CDR2 YFSETQ. The CDR3 runs to 16 residues. Trimming shortened V by 1 base and J by 3 bases, and 14 bases separated the two germline ends. CDR3 loop: CASSLRGLGLGNTIYF. CDR3 bases: TGCGCCAGCAGCTTGCGGGGACTCGGCCTTGGAAACACCATATATTTT.

This clonotype turned up a few times. V is TRBV7-9 and J is TRBJ1-1; D is perhaps TRBD1 (5 bases). The CDR3 contains 14 residues. Germline lookup yields CDR1 SEHNR and CDR2 FQNEAQ (reference sequence). V lost 0 bases and J 4 bases, leaving 9 bases between the germline ends. The CDR3: CASSLAVGLTEAFF. The CDR3 DNA reads as TGTGCCAGCAGCTTAGCGGTGGGGCTCACTGAAGCTTTCTTT.

Comment on this clonotype: A junction end diverges from the germline sequence, so it may reflect a read error. The chain combines TRBV7-7 with TRBJ2-2; 9 bases agree with TRBD1. Per the germline V gene, CDR1 is SSHAT and CDR2 is FNYEAQ (reference sequence). CDR3 length: 15 residues. For the CDR3, the DNA is TGTGCTAGCAGCCAACCGGGACAGGGTGCCGGGGAGCTGTTTTTT. Residues: CASSQPGQGAGELFF.

The chain has TRBV12-5 and TRBJ2-5, with 12 bases that match TRBD2. After removal of 2 bases from V and 6 bases from J, the junction contained 7 bases not matched to a gene. Germline CDR1 and CDR2: LGHNT and FRNRAP. The CDR3 has 16 residues. This CDR3 is CASGLPPGLAGKTQYF. Here the CDR3 DNA reads TGTGCTAGTGGTTTGCCCCCCGGACTAGCGGGGAAGACCCAGTACTTC.

The rearrangement joins TRBV24-1 to TRBJ1-1; D remains ambiguous. The CDR3 covers 16 residues. Germline CDR1 KGHDR, CDR2 SFDVKD. V lost 4 bases and J lost 2, with 16 bases in between. The CDR3 loop reads CATSDSETVGNTEAFF. The CDR3, as DNA: TGTGCCACCAGTGACTCTGAAACGGTAGGTAACACTGAAGCTTTCTTT.

Ten or more counts support this clonotype. This chain connects TRBV5-5 to TRBJ2-5, with D perhaps being TRBD1 or TRBD2 (5 bases each). V was trimmed by 1 base and J by 5 bases, leaving 9 bases between them. The V gene's germline CDR1 is SGHKS and CDR2 YYEKEE (reference sequence). This CDR3 contains 13 residues. The CDR3 loop is CASSLPGPETQYF. The CDR3 DNA follows: TGTGCCAGCAGCTTGCCGGGGCCGGAGACCCAGTACTTC.

The CDR3: CASRRTGASYEQYF. The CDR3 DNA follows: TGTGCCAGCAGAAGGACAGGGGCCTCCTACGAGCAGTACTTC. The rearrangement uses TRBV6-2 or TRBV6-3 and TRBJ2-7; 9 nucleotides align to TRBD1. The germline V gene has CDR1 MNHEY and CDR2 SVGEGT. With V trimmed by 6 bases and J by 0 bases, 3 bases remained unmatched. The CDR3 is made up of 14 amino acids.

This chain uses TRBV4-1 with TRBJ1-2, with 7 bases identical to TRBD1. CDR3 length: 15 amino acids. The germline CDR1 and CDR2 sequences are MGHRA and YSYEKL. Germline trimming cut 2 bases from V and 3 bases from J; bases unmatched to any gene: 6. The CDR3 protein is CASSQNTGADYGYTF. The CDR3 nucleotides read TGCGCCAGCAGCCAAAATACAGGGGCGGACTATGGCTACACCTTC.

Only a few counts were recorded for this clonotype. The chain carries TRBV19 and TRBJ1-5; D gene unclear. CDR1 LNHDA and CDR2 SQIVND come from the germline V gene (reference sequence). The CDR3 has 15 residues. V lost 2 bases and J 3 bases, leaving 11 bases between the germline ends. For the CDR3, the DNA is TGTGCCAGTAGTATAAGGCCCGGGGTCAATCAGCCCCAGCATTTT. It yields the protein CASSIRPGVNQPQHF.

As concerns this clonotype: The junction and the germline gene differ at one end; a read error may be behind it. This sequence joins TRBV6-2 or TRBV6-3 and TRBJ1-2; D is perhaps TRBD1 (6 bases). CDR1 and CDR2 from the germline V gene are MNHEY and SVGEGT. CDR3 length equals 15 residues. As DNA, the CDR3 is TGTGTCAGCACCCGACAGGCCGATATAAGCTATGGCTACACCTTC. The encoded protein is CVSTRQADISYGYTF.

This chain links TRBV6-8 with TRBJ1-5; a weak D match, TRBD1 (6 bases). Between the trimmed V and J ends, which lost 10 bases and 0 bases, there was a span of 22 bases. This CDR3 comprises 17 residues. CDR1 and CDR2 (germline): MNHGY, SAAAGT. CDR3: CATSVALGGYSNQPQHF. In nucleotides, the CDR3 is TGTGCCACAAGTGTCGCCTTAGGGGGATATAGCAATCAGCCCCAGCATTTT.

A single count supports this clonotype. The gene calls are TRBV2 and TRBJ2-6; 12 nucleotides line up with TRBD1. Germline CDR1 is SNHLY and CDR2 is FYNNEI. This CDR3 has 17 residues. V dropped 8 bases and J dropped 5; count of bases not matched to a gene: 10. CDR3: CASQTGTGGTRANVLTF. The CDR3 DNA is TGTGCCAGCCAAACCGGGACAGGGGGCACCCGGGCCAACGTCCTGACTTTC. The whole variable domain, remainder taken from reference TRBV2 and TRBJ2-6, is EPEVTQTPSHQVTQMGQEVILRCVPISNHLYFYWYRQILGQKVEFLVSFYNNEISEKSEIFDDQFSVERPDGSNFTLKIRSTKLEDSAMYFCASQTGTGGTRANVLTFGAGSRLTVL.

This clonotype was counted once. The chain employs TRBV9 and TRBJ2-7; TRBD2 agrees at 9 bases. With 3 bases clipped from V and 4 bases from J, the junction kept 5 bases outside the gene matches. Germline V gene data show CDR1 as SGDLS and CDR2 as YYNGEE. This CDR3 comprises 14 residues. CDR3 protein: CASSGSGGWYEQYF. Written as DNA, the CDR3 is TGTGCCAGCAGCGGAAGCGGGGGGTGGTACGAGCAGTACTTC.

This clonotype was seen more than once but under ten times. CDR3 residues: CASSQERRSIGGSGTEAFF. The CDR3 DNA sequence: TGTGCCAGCAGCCAAGAAAGAAGATCTATCGGGGGTTCTGGCACTGAAGCTTTCTTT. This rearrangement joins TRBV3-1 to TRBJ1-1; tentatively, D is TRBD1 (5 bases). Germline V gene sequence: CDR1 LGHDT, CDR2 YNNKEL (reference sequence). This CDR3 contains 19 residues. Trimming cost V 0 bases and J 4 bases, with 24 bases left between them. Looking up the rest from reference TRBV3-1 and TRBJ1-1 gives the full variable domain: DTAVSQTPKYLVTQMGNDKSIKCEQNLGHDTMYWYKQDSKKFLKIMFSYNNKELIINETVPNRFSPKSPDKAHLNLHINSLELGDSAVYFCASSQERRSIGGSGTEAFFGQGTRLTVV.

In its sample, this clonotype was seen many times. Written as DNA, the CDR3 is TGTGCCAGCAGGAACGACGCCGTCGGGAACAATGAGCAGTTCTTC. Its translation is CASRNDAVGNNEQFF. V usage is TRBV12-3 or TRBV12-4 and J usage is TRBJ2-1; the D gene is possibly TRBD2 (5 bases). V was clipped by 6 bases and J by 5 bases, with 17 bases between them. The CDR3 contains 15 residues.

The chain links TRBV27 to TRBJ1-4; 8 bases map to TRBD1. The CDR3 runs to 14 residues. Germline V gene sequence: CDR1 MNHEY, CDR2 SMNVEV (reference sequence). V trimming: 5 bases; J trimming: 10 bases; junction bases outside the gene matches: 9. The CDR3 loop is CASSPPGQGGKLFF. In nucleotides, the CDR3 is TGTGCCAGCAGTCCCCCCGGACAGGGAGGAAAACTGTTTTTT.

The V gene is TRBV27, the J gene TRBJ2-1; D assignment may be TRBD1 or TRBD2 (6 bases each). Germline CDR1 is MNHEY and CDR2 is SMNVEV (reference sequence). The CDR3 totals 13 residues. V was clipped by 6 bases and J by 7 bases, with 13 bases between them. The CDR3 protein is CASSHGGMNEQFF. The CDR3 DNA sequence: TGTGCCAGCAGCCACGGGGGCATGAATGAGCAGTTCTTC.

This chain connects TRBV29-1 to TRBJ2-2, with 15 bases matching TRBD2. V was pared by 2 bases and J by 4 bases, with 14 bases of the junction left unmatched. The CDR3 extends over 20 amino acids. Germline CDR1 reads SQVTM; CDR2 reads ANQGSEA. The CDR3 nucleotides are TGCAGCGTTGAAACCTTGACCGGGACTAGCGGGGGGTCCTTCACCGGGGAGCTGTTTTTT. Its protein product is CSVETLTGTSGGSFTGELFF.

Here the CDR3 DNA reads TGTGCCAGCAGTCAAAGATACACCGGGGAGCTGTTTTTT. Protein: CASSQRYTGELFF. The gene calls are TRBV6-5 and TRBJ2-2; unclear D gene. Trimming removed 5 bases at V and 3 bases at J, with 7 bases between. The germline CDR1 and CDR2 sequences are MNHEY and SVGAGI. The CDR3 loop spans 13 amino acids.

The chain carries TRBV7-6 and TRBJ2-1, with 10 bases aligning to TRBD1. The junction had 9 bases not matched to a gene; V was cut back by 2 bases and J by 5 bases. The CDR3 has 17 amino acids. CDR1 is SGHVS and CDR2 is FNYEAQ in the germline V gene. The CDR3 loop reads CASSLPRGQGVDNEQFF. For the CDR3, the DNA is TGTGCCAGCAGCTTACCCCGAGGACAGGGGGTTGACAATGAGCAGTTCTTC.

With respect to this clonotype: Compared with germline, one end of the junction differs, possibly owing to a read error. The chain recombines TRBV7-2 with TRBJ1-1, with unresolved D. The CDR3 is 14 amino acids. CDR1 SGHTA and CDR2 FQGNSA come from the germline V gene. CDR3 sequence reads: CASSLYGVKTEAFF. CDR3 coding DNA: TGTGCCAGCAGCTTATACGGGGTGAAAACTGAAGCTTTCTTT.

The rearrangement joins TRBV5-4 to TRBJ2-7; 9 bases align to TRBD1. Germline V gene sequence: CDR1 SGHNT, CDR2 YYREEE (reference sequence). This CDR3 has 17 residues. Trimming cost V 4 bases and J 1 base; bases outside gene matches: 12. DNA for the CDR3: TGTGCCAGCAGCGACCCCGGGACAGGGCACTATTCCTACGAGCAGTACGTC. Its translation: CASSDPGTGHYSYEQYV.

This clonotype turned up a few times. This sequence joins TRBV28 and TRBJ1-1; D may be TRBD1 (5 bases). The CDR3 sequence is 16 residues long. Trimming cost V 2 bases and J 4 bases, with 17 bases left between them. The germline gives CDR1 MDHEN, CDR2 SYDVKM. The chain's CDR3 is CASSLAHGARRTEAFF. CDR3 coding DNA: TGTGCCAGCAGTTTAGCCCATGGGGCCCGTCGCACTGAAGCTTTCTTT.